This T cell receptor beta chain was captured in a study of cytomegalovirus exposure and HLA in healthy donors. Study outcomes and limitations: 164 TCR beta chains were listed as cytomegalovirus-associated. Later on, analysis showed that most CMV-associated TCR beta chains appeared to be HLA-restricted. According to an earlier analysis, most TCR beta V segments yielded productive rearrangements about 90% or about 30% of the time.

Samples came from healthy bone marrow donors. Note on this clone: Its antigen is not known.

The primer mix had 60 Vbeta and 13 Jbeta primers. The method was immunoSEQ multiplex PCR; TCRdb's version includes in-frame clones alone and lacks a portion of them. The sample holds more than 95,000 clones, 64% seen once. The sequence was obtained from a man aged 55 to 70 in good health and CMV-seronegative. The sample was PBMCs.

The CDR3 nucleotides read TGTGCCAGCAGCGTAGGAGCTAGCGGGGCAGCTCAAGAGACCCAGTACTTC. Protein product: CASSVGASGAAQETQYF. The gene calls are TRBV9 and TRBJ2-5; 9 bases line up with TRBD2. The ends lost 0 bases at V and 2 bases at J; junction bases unmatched: 8. There are 17 residues in the CDR3. From germline, CDR1 is SGDLS and CDR2 YYNGEE.